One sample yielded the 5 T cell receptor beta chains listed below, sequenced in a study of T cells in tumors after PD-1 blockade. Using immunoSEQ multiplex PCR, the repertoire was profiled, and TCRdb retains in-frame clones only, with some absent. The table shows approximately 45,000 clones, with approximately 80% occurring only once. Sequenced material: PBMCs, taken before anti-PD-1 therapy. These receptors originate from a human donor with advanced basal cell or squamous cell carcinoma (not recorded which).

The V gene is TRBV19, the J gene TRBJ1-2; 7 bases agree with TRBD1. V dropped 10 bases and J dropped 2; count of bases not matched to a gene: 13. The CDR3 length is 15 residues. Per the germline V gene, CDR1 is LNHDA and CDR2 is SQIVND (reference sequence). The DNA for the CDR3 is TGTGCCACTTTTGGGAGGGGGCGCGACAACTATGGCTACACCTTC. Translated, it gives CATFGRGRDNYGYTF.

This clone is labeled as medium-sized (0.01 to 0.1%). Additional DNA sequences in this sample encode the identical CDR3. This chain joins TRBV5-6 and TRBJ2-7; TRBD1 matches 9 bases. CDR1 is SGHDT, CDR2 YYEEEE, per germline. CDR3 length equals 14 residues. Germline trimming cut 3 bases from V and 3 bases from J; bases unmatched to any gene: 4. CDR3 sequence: CASSSGTGIYEQYF. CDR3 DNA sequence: TGTGCCAGCAGCTCCGGGACAGGGATCTACGAGCAGTACTTC.

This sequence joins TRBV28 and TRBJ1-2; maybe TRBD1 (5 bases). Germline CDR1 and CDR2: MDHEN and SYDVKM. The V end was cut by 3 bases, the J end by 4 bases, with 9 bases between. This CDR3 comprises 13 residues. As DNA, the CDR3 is TGTGCCAGCAGTTTGGGGGTCCTCTATGGCTACACCTTC. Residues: CASSLGVLYGYTF.

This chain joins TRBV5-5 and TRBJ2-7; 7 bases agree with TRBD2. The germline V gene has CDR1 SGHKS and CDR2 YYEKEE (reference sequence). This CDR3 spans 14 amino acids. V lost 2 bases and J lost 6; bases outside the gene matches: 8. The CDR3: CASSFWGGEGEQYF. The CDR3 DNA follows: TGTGCCAGCAGCTTCTGGGGAGGGGAGGGCGAGCAGTACTTC.

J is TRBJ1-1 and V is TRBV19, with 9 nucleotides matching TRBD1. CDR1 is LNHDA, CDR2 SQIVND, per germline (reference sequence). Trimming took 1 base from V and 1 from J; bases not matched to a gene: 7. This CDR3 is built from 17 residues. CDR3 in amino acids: CASSIVGQGGGNTEAFF. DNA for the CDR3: TGTGCCAGTAGTATAGTGGGACAGGGCGGAGGGAACACTGAAGCTTTCTTT.